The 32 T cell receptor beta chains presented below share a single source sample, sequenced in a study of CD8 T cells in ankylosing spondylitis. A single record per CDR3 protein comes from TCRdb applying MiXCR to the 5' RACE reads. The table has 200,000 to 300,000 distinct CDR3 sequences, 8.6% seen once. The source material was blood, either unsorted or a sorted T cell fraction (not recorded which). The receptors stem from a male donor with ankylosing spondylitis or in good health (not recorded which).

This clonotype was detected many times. The CDR3: CSAPQGKGTGELFF. DNA of the CDR3: TGCAGTGCTCCACAGGGGAAGGGCACCGGGGAGCTGTTTTTT. This sequence joins TRBV20-1 and TRBJ2-2, with 7 bases aligning to TRBD1. V lost 5 bases and J lost 4; bases outside the gene matches: 7. The CDR3 loop spans 14 amino acids. The germline V gene has CDR1 DFQATT and CDR2 SNEGSKA (reference sequence).

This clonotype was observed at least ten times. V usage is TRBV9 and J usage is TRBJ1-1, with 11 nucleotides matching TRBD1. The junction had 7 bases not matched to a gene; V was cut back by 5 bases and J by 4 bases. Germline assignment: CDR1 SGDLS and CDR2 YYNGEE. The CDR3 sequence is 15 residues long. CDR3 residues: CASSVSGTGGTEAFF. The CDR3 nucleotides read TGTGCCAGCAGTGTCTCCGGGACAGGGGGCACTGAAGCTTTCTTT.

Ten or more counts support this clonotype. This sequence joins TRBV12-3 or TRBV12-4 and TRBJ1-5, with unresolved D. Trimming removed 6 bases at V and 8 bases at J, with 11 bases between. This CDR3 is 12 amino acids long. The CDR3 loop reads CASSNLQKPQHF. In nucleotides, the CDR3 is TGTGCCAGCAGCAACCTGCAGAAGCCCCAGCATTTT.

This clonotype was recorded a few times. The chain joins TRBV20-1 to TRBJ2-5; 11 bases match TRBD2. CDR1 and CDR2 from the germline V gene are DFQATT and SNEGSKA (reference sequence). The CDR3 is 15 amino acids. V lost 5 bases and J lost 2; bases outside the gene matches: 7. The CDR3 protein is CSAEGTSGTQETQYF. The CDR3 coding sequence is TGCAGTGCTGAAGGGACTAGCGGTACTCAAGAGACCCAGTACTTC.

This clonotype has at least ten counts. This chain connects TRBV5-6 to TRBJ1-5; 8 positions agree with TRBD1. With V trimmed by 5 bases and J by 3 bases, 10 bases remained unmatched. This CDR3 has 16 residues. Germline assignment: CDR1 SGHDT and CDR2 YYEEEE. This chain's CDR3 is CASSFGQGLNNQPQHF. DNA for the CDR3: TGTGCCAGCAGTTTTGGACAGGGCTTAAACAATCAGCCCCAGCATTTT. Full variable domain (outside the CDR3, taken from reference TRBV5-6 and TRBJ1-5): DAGVTQSPTHLIKTRGQQVTLRCSPKSGHDTVSWYQQALGQGPQFIFQYYEEEERQRGNFPDRFSGHQFPNYSSELNVNALLLGDSALYLCASSFGQGLNNQPQHFGDGTRLSIL.

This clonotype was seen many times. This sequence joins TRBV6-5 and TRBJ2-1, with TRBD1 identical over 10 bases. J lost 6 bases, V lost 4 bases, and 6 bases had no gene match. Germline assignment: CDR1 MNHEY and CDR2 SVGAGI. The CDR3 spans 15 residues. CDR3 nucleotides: TGTGCCAGCAGTTGGGGACAGGGGATGGCCAATGAGCAGTTCTTC. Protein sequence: CASSWGQGMANEQFF.

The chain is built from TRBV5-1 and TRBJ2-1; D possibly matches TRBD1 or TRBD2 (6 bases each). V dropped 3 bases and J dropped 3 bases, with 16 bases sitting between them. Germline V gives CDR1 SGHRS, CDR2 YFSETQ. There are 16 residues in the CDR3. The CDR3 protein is CASSSGPGAHYNEQFF. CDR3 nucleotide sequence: TGCGCCAGCAGCTCGGGGCCGGGGGCGCACTACAATGAGCAGTTCTTC.

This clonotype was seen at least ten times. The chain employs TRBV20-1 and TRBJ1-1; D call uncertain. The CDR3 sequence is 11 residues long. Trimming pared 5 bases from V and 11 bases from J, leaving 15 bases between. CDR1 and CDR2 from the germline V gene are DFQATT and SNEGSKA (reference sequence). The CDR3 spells CSAAWPPHAFF. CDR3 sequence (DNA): TGCAGTGCTGCATGGCCCCCCCACGCTTTCTTT.

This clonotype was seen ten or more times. CDR3 in amino acids: CSARQETDSPLHF. CDR3 coding DNA: TGCAGCGCCCGACAGGAAACGGATTCACCCCTCCACTTT. The chain joins TRBV29-1 to TRBJ1-6; D might be TRBD1 (6 bases). Germline lookup yields CDR1 SQVTM and CDR2 ANQGSEA. The V end lost 7 bases, the J end lost 8 bases, and 15 bases lay between the germline ends. This CDR3 has 13 amino acids.

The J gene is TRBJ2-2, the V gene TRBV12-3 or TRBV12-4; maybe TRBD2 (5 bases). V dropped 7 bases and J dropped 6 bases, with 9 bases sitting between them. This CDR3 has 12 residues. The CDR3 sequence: CASNEGPGELFF. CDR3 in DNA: TGTGCCAGCAACGAGGGCCCCGGGGAGCTGTTTTTT.

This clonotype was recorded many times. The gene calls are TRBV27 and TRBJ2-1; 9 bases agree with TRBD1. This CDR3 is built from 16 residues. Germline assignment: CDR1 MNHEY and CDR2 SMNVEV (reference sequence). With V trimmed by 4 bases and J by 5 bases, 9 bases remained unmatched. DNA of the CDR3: TGTGCCAGCAGTTCCCAAGGACAGGGGATCGACAATGAGCAGTTCTTC. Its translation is CASSSQGQGIDNEQFF.

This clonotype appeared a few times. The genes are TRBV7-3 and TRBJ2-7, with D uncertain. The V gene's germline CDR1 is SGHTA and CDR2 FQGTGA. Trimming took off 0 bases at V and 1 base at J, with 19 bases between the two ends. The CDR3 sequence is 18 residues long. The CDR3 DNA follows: TGTGCCAGCAGCTTAACCCCCCCCGGGCAGCATCTTTCCTACGAGCAGTACTTC. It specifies CASSLTPPGQHLSYEQYF.

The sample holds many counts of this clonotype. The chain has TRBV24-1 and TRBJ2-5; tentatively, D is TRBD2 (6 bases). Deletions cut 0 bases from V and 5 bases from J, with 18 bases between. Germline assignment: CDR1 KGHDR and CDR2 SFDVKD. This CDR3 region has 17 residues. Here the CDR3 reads CATSDLLPETAGETQYF. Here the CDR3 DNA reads TGTGCCACCAGTGATTTGCTTCCCGAGACGGCGGGGGAGACCCAGTACTTC.

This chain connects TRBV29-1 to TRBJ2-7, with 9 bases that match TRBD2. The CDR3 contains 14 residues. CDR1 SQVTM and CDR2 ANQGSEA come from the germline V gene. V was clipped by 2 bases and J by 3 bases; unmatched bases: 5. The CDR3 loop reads CSVELSGSYYEQYF. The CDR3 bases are TGCAGCGTTGAACTTAGCGGGAGCTACTACGAGCAGTACTTC.

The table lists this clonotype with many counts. The CDR3 is CSGAGRGANTEAFF. The CDR3 DNA reads as TGCAGCGGGGCCGGGAGGGGGGCTAACACTGAAGCTTTCTTT. This chain connects TRBV29-1 to TRBJ1-1, with D possibly TRBD1 on 6 matching bases. The ends were cut back, 7 bases at V and 2 bases at J, with 17 bases in the middle. This CDR3 spans 14 amino acids. Germline CDR1 and CDR2: SQVTM and ANQGSEA. Full variable domain (remainder filled in from reference TRBV29-1 and TRBJ1-1): SAVISQKPSRDICQRGTSLTIQCQVDSQVTMMFWYRQQPGQSLTLIATANQGSEATYESGFVIDKFPISRPNLTFSTLTVSNMSPEDSSIYLCSGAGRGANTEAFFGQGTRLTVV.

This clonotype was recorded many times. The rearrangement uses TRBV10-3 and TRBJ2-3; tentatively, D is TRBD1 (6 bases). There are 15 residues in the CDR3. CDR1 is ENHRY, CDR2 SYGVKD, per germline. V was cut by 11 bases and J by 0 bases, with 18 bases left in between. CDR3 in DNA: TGTGCCTCGAAGCAGGACAGCCCTAGCACAGATACGCAGTATTTT. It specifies CASKQDSPSTDTQYF.

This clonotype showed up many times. CDR3 nucleotides: TGTGCCATCAGTGAGACAGCTAGCACAGATACGCAGTATTTT. As protein: CAISETASTDTQYF. V gene TRBV10-3 combines with J gene TRBJ2-3; D is unclear. The V end lost 2 bases, the J end lost 0 bases, and 6 bases lay between the germline ends. Germline CDR1 is ENHRY and CDR2 is SYGVKD. The CDR3 spans 14 residues.

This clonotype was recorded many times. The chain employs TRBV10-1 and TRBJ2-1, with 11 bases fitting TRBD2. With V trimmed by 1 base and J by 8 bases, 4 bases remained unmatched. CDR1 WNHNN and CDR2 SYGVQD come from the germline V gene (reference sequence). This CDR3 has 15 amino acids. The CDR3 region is CASSEYSGRADEQFF. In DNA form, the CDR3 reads TGCGCCAGCAGTGAGTATAGCGGGAGGGCCGATGAGCAGTTCTTC.

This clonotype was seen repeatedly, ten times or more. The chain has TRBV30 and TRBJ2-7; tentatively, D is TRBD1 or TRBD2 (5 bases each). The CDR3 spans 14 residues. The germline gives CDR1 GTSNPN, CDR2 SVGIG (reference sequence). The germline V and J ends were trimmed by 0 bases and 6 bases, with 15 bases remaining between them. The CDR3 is CAWSVGIGTLEQYF. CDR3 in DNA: TGTGCCTGGAGTGTAGGGATAGGGACGCTCGAGCAGTACTTC.

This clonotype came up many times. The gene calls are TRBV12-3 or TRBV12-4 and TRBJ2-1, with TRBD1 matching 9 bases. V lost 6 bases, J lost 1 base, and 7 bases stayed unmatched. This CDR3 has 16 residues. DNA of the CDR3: TGTGCCAGCAGCATGGACAGGGGCAAGTCCTACAATGAGCAGTTCTTC. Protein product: CASSMDRGKSYNEQFF.

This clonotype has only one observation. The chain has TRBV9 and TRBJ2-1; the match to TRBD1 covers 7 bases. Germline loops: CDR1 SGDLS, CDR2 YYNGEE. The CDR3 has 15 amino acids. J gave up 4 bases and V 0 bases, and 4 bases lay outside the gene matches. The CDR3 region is CASSVDTGEYNEQFF. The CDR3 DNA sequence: TGTGCCAGCAGCGTAGATACAGGGGAATACAATGAGCAGTTCTTC.

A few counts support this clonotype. CDR3 coding DNA: TGCGCCAGCAGCCAAGGACCGCCGGCGGGGGCCAAAAACATTCAGTACTTC. Translated, it gives CASSQGPPAGAKNIQYF. The chain couples TRBV4-3 to TRBJ2-4; D possibly corresponds to TRBD2 (6 bases). Trimming left V 1 base short and J 1 base short, with 14 bases between. The V gene's germline CDR1 is LGHNA and CDR2 YSLEER. The CDR3 has 17 residues.

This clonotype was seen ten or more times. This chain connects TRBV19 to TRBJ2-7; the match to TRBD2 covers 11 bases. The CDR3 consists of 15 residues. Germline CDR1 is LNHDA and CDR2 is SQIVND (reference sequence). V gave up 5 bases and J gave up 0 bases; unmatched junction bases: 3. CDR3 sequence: CASSSGTSGSYEQYF. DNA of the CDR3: TGTGCCAGTAGTTCCGGGACTAGCGGCTCCTACGAGCAGTACTTC.

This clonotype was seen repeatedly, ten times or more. CDR3 nucleotide sequence: TGTGCCAGCAGTGAAGTCGTGGGTCAGCCCCAGCATTTT. The encoded protein is CASSEVVGQPQHF. The chain uses TRBV25-1 and TRBJ1-5; D not resolved. Looked up from germline, CDR1 is MGHDK and CDR2 is SYGVNS. The CDR3 is made up of 13 amino acids. The V end lost 2 bases, the J end lost 6 bases, and 8 bases lay between the germline ends.

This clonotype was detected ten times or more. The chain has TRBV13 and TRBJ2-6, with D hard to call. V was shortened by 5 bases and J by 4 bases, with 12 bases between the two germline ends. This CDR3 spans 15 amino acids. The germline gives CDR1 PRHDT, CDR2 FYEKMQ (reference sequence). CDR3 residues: CASSPPRSGANVLTF. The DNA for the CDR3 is TGTGCCAGCAGCCCTCCTAGATCCGGGGCCAACGTCCTGACTTTC.

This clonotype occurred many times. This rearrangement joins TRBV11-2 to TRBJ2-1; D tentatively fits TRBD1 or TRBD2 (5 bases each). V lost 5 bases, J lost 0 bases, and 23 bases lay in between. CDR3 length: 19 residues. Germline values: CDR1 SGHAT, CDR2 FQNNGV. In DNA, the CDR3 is TGTGCCAGCAGCCACCGGGACCTACTCTCCTTGAGCTCCTACAATGAGCAGTTCTTC. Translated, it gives CASSHRDLLSLSSYNEQFF.

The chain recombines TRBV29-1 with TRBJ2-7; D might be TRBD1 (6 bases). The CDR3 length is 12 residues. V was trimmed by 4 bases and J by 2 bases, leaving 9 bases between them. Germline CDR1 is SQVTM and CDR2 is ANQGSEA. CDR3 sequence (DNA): TGCAGCGTTGCTAGGGGGACCTACGAGCAGTACTTC. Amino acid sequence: CSVARGTYEQYF.

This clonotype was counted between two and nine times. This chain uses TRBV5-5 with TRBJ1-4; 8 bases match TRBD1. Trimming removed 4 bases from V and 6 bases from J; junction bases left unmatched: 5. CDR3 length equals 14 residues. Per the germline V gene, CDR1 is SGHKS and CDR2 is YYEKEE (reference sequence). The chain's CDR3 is CASSQGQVYEKLFF. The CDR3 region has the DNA TGTGCCAGCAGCCAGGGACAGGTTTATGAAAAACTGTTTTTT.

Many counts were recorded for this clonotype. For the CDR3, the DNA is TGTGCCAGCAGTTTTCTCGCAGGGGCCCCTGGGGCCAACGTCCTGACTTTC. Translated: CASSFLAGAPGANVLTF. The V call is TRBV12-3 or TRBV12-4, the J call TRBJ2-6; D is perhaps TRBD1 (6 bases). The CDR3 has 17 amino acids. V lost 3 bases to trimming and J lost 2 bases, with 14 bases between them.

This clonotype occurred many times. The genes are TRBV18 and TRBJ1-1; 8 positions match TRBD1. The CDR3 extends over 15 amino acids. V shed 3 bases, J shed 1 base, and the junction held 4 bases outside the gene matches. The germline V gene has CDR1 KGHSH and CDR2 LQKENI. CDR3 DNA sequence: TGTGCCAGCTCACCGGTGGACAGGGCGAACACTGAAGCTTTCTTT. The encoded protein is CASSPVDRANTEAFF.

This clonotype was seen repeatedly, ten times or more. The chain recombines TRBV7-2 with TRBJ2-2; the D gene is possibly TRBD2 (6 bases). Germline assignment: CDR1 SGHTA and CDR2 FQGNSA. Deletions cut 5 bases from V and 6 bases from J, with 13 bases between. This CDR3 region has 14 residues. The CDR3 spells CASSPAGKAGELFF. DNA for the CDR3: TGTGCCAGCAGCCCCGCGGGGAAGGCCGGGGAGCTGTTTTTT.

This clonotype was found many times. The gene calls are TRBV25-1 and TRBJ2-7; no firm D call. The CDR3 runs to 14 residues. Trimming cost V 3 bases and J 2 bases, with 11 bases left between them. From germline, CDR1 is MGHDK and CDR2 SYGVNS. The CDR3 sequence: CASSDPYSTYEQYF. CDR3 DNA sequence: TGTGCCAGCAGTGACCCCTACTCAACCTACGAGCAGTACTTC.